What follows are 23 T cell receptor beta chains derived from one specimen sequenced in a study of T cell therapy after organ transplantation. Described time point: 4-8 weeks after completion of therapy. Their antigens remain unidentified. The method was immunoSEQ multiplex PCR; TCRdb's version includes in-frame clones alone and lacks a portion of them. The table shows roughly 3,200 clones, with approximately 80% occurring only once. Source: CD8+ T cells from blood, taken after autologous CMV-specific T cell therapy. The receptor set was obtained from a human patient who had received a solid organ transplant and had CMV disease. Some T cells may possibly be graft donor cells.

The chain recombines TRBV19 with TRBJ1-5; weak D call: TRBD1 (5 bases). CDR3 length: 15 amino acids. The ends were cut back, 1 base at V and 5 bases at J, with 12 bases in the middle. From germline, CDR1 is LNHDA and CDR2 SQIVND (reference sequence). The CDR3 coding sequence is TGTGCCAGTAGTATAGGGGGCAGGATCGATCAGCCCCAGCATTTT. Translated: CASSIGGRIDQPQHF.

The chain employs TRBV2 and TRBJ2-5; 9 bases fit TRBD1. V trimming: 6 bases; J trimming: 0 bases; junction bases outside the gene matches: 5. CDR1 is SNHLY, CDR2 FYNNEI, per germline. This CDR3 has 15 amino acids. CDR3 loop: CASREGQGYQETQYF. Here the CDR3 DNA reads TGTGCCAGCAGGGAGGGACAGGGCTACCAAGAGACCCAGTACTTC.

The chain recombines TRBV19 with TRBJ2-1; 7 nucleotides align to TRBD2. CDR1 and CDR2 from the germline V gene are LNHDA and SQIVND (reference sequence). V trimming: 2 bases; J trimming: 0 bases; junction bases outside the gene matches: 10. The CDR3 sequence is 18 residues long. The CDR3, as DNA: TGTGCCAGTAGTATACCGAGCGGGGACCCGAGCTCCTACAATGAGCAGTTCTTC. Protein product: CASSIPSGDPSSYNEQFF. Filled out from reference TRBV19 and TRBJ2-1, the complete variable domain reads DGGITQSPKYLFRKEGQNVTLSCEQNLNHDAMYWYRQDPGQGLRLIYYSQIVNDFQKGDIAEGYSVSREKKESFPLTVTSAQKNPTAFYLCASSIPSGDPSSYNEQFFGPGTRLTVL.

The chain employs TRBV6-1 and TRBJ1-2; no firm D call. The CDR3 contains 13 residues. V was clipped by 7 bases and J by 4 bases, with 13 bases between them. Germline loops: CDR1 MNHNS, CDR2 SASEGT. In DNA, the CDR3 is TGTGCCAGCAAAGAGACGGGCTTCTATGGCTACACCTTC. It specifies CASKETGFYGYTF.

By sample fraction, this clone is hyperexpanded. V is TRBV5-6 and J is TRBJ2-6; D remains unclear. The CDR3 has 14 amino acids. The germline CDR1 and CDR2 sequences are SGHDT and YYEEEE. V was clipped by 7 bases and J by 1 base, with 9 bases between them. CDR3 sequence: CASFMGSGANVLTF. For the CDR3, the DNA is TGTGCCAGCTTTATGGGGTCTGGGGCCAACGTCCTGACTTTC.

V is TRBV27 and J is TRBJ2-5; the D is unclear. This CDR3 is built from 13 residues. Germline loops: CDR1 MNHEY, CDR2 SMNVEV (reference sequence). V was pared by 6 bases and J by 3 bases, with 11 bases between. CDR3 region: CASRQGVEETQYF. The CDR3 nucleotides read TGTGCCAGCAGACAAGGAGTCGAAGAGACCCAGTACTTC.

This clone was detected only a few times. As DNA, the CDR3 is TGTGCCAGCAAGGTCAACACTGAAGCTTTCTTT. Its translation is CASKVNTEAFF. The genes are TRBV6-1 and TRBJ1-1; no firm D call. Germline lookup yields CDR1 MNHNS and CDR2 SASEGT. CDR3 size: 11 residues. V was clipped by 7 bases and J by 2 bases, with 5 bases between them.

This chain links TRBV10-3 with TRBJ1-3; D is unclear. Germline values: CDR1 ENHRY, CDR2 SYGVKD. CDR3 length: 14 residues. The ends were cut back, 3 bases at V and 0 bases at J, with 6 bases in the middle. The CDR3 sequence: CAISDANSGNTIYF. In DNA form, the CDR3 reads TGTGCCATCAGTGACGCCAACTCTGGAAACACCATATATTTT.

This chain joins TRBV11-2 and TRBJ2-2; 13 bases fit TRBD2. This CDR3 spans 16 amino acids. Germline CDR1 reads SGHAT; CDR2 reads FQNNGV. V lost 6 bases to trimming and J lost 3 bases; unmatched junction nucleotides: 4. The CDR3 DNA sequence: TGTGCCAGCAGTCCTGGACTAGCGGGAGACACCGGGGAGCTGTTTTTT. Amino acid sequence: CASSPGLAGDTGELFF.

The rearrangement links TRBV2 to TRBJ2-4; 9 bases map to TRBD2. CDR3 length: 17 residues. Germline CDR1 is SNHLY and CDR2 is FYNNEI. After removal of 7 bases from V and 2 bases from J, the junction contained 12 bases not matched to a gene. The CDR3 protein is CASTGAGGPSTKNIQYF. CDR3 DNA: TGTGCCAGCACCGGGGCGGGAGGGCCCTCGACCAAAAACATTCAGTACTTC.

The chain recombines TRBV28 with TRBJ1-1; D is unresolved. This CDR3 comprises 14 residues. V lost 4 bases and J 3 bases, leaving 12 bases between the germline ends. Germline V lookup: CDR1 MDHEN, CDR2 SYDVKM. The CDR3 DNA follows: TGTGCCAGCAGTTCTCCAAGCACTTACACTGAAGCTTTCTTT. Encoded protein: CASSSPSTYTEAFF.

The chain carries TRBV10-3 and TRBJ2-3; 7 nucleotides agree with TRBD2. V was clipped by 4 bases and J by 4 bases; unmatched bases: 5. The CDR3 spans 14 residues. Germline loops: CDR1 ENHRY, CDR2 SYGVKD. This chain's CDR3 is CAISGPGRADTQYF. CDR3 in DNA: TGTGCCATCAGTGGCCCAGGGAGGGCAGATACGCAGTATTTT.

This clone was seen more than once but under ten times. The CDR3 loop is CASNEGGDTQYF. The CDR3 DNA sequence: TGTGCCAGCAACGAAGGAGGGGATACGCAGTATTTT. This sequence joins TRBV5-6 and TRBJ2-3; weak D call: TRBD2 (6 bases). The germline V gene encodes CDR1 SGHDT and CDR2 YYEEEE. The CDR3 extends over 12 amino acids. V was pared by 6 bases and J by 6 bases, with 11 bases between.

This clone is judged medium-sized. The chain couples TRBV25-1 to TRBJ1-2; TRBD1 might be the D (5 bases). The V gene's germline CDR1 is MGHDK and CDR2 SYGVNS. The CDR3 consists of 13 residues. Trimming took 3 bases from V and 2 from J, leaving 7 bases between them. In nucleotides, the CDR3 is TGTGCCAGCAGTGAGCAGGGAAACTATGGCTACACCTTC. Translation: CASSEQGNYGYTF.

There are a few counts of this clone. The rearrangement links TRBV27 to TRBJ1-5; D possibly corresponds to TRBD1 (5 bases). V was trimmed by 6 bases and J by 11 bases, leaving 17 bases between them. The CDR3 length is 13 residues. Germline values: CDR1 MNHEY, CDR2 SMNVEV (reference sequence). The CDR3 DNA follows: TGTGCCAGCAGGGAAGGGGCCCTAAAGTCCCAGCATTTT. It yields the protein CASREGALKSQHF.

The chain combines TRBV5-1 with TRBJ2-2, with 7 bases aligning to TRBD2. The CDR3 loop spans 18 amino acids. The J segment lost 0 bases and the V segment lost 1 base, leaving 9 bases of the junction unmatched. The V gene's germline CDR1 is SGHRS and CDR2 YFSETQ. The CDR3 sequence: CASSLLGGPIPNTGELFF. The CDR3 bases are TGCGCCAGCAGCTTGTTGGGAGGGCCCATACCGAACACCGGGGAGCTGTTTTTT.

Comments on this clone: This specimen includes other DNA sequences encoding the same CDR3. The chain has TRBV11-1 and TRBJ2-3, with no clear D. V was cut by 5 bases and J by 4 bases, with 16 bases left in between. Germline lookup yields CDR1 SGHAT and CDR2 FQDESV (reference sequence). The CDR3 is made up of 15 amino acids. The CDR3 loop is CASSLKYPSPDTQYF. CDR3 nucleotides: TGTGCCAGCAGCCTAAAGTATCCAAGCCCAGATACGCAGTATTTT.

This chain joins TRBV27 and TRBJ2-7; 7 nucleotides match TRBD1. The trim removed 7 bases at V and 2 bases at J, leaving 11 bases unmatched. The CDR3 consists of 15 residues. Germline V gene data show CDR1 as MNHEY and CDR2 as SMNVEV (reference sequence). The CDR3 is CASTTLDRLAYEQYF. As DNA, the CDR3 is TGTGCCAGCACCACGTTGGACAGGTTGGCCTACGAGCAGTACTTC.

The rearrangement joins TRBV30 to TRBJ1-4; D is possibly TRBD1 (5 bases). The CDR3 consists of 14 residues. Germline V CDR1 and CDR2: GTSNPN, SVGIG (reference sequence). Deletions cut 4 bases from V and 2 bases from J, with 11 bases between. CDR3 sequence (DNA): TGTGCCTGGATAGGGGACGCCACTAATGAAAAACTGTTTTTT. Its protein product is CAWIGDATNEKLFF.

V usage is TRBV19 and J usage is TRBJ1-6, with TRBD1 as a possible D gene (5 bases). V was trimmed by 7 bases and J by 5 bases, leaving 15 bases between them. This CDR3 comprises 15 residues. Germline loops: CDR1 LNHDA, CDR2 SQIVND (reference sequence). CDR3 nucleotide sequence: TGTGCCAGTACCGTAGGGGTAGGGGATAATTCACCCCTCCACTTT. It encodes CASTVGVGDNSPLHF.

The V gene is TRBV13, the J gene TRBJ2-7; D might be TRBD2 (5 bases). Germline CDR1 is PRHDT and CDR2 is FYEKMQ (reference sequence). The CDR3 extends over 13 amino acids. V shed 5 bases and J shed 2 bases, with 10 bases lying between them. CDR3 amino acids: CASSGSAAYEQYF. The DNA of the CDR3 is TGTGCCAGCAGCGGTAGCGCTGCCTACGAGCAGTACTTC.

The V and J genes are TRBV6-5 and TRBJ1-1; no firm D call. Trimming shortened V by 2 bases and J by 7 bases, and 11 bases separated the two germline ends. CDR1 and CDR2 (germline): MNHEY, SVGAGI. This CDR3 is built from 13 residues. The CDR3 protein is CASSYGAQLEAFF. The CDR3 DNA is TGTGCCAGCAGTTACGGCGCGCAACTTGAAGCTTTCTTT.

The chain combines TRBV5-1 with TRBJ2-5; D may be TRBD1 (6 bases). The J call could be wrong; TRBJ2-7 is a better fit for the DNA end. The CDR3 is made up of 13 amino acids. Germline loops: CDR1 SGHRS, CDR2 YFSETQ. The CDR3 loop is CASSPITGNEQYF. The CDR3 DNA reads TGCGCCAGCAGTCCCATTACAGGGAACGAGCAGTACTTC.